Presented here are 28 T cell receptor beta chains from one specimen sequenced in a study of T cell responses to AZD1222 COVID-19 vaccine. TCRdb's copy holds only in-frame clones and misses some; the assay was immunoSEQ multiplex PCR. The sample lists 100,000 to 150,000 clones, over 70% occurring once. This specimen was peripheral blood, taken on day 0 of AZD1222 vaccination. Receptors originate from an adult in good health.

V is TRBV30 and J is TRBJ1-3, with D unclear. Germline V CDR1 and CDR2: GTSNPN, SVGIG (reference sequence). The CDR3 contains 12 residues. V lost 5 bases and J lost 0, with 5 bases in between. CDR3: CAWDTSGNTIYF. The CDR3, as DNA: TGTGCCTGGGACACCTCTGGAAACACCATATATTTT.

This chain uses TRBV18 with TRBJ2-1; tentative D call: TRBD1 (5 bases). V shed 3 bases and J shed 0 bases, with 12 bases lying between them. Germline V CDR1 and CDR2: KGHSH, LQKENI. The CDR3 covers 16 residues. The CDR3 sequence: CASSPPARDSYNEQFF. In DNA form, the CDR3 reads TGTGCCAGCTCACCCCCCGCCAGGGACTCCTACAATGAGCAGTTCTTC. The full variable domain, rest sourced from reference TRBV18 and TRBJ2-1, is NAGVMQNPRHLVRRRGQEARLRCSPMKGHSHVYWYRQLPEEGLKFMVYLQKENIIDESGMPKERFSAEFPKEGPSILRIQQVVRGDSAAYFCASSPPARDSYNEQFFGPGTRLTVL.

CDR3 DNA: TGTGCCAGCAGTCTCTTAGGGGGCAGCAATCAGCCCCAGCATTTT. Protein product: CASSLLGGSNQPQHF. The rearrangement links TRBV6-5 to TRBJ1-5; TRBD1 matches at 7 bases. Per germline, CDR1 MNHEY and CDR2 SVGAGI. The CDR3 loop spans 15 amino acids. V dropped 5 bases and J dropped 1; count of bases not matched to a gene: 5.

This chain joins TRBV20-1 and TRBJ2-7; D is uncertain. From germline, CDR1 is DFQATT and CDR2 SNEGSKA (reference sequence). Trimming cost V 3 bases and J 2 bases, with 17 bases left between them. The CDR3 is made up of 15 amino acids. The CDR3 region has the DNA TGCAGTGCTAGTGAGGTACAGCGATCGACCTACGAGCAGTACTTC. Its protein product is CSASEVQRSTYEQYF.

The J gene is TRBJ2-1, the V gene TRBV6-1; no clear D gene. CDR3 length equals 15 residues. Trimming removed 1 base at V and 5 bases at J, with 12 bases between. Germline V gives CDR1 MNHNS, CDR2 SASEGT. CDR3 region: CASSEVPQTDNEQFF. CDR3 bases: TGTGCCAGCAGTGAAGTGCCCCAAACAGACAATGAGCAGTTCTTC.

The V and J genes are TRBV3-1 (or the pseudogene TRBV3-2) and TRBJ2-7; tentative D call: TRBD2 (5 bases). The CDR3 extends over 13 amino acids. V lost 0 bases and J 7 bases, leaving 10 bases between the germline ends. The germline V gene encodes CDR1 LGHDT and CDR2 YNNKEL (reference sequence). The CDR3 is CASSQDPRGEQYF. Here the CDR3 DNA reads TGTGCCAGCAGCCAAGATCCGCGCGGGGAGCAGTACTTC.

A few counts support this clone. This chain joins TRBV5-1 and TRBJ2-5, with TRBD2 matching over 9 bases. The CDR3 runs 15 residues. V trimming: 4 bases; J trimming: 5 bases; junction bases outside the gene matches: 9. Germline V gene sequence: CDR1 SGHRS, CDR2 YFSETQ. CDR3 DNA sequence: TGCGCCAGCAGCGTAAGCGGGGGGAACTGGGAGACCCAGTACTTC. Translated, it gives CASSVSGGNWETQYF.

The rearrangement links TRBV7-6 to TRBJ2-5; D uncertain. Trimming took 3 bases from V and 2 from J, leaving 13 bases between them. The CDR3 sequence is 15 residues long. Germline V CDR1 and CDR2: SGHVS, FNYEAQ. CDR3: CASSFPYGRQETQYF. CDR3 in DNA: TGTGCCAGCAGCTTCCCTTACGGGCGTCAAGAGACCCAGTACTTC.

J is TRBJ2-5 and V is TRBV5-1; weak D call: TRBD2 (6 bases). CDR1 is SGHRS, CDR2 YFSETQ, per germline. V lost 0 bases and J 0 bases, leaving 12 bases between the germline ends. The CDR3 has 16 amino acids. The CDR3 nucleotides read TGCGCCAGCAGCTTGGTCGGGGGTTCGTACCAAGAGACCCAGTACTTC. This encodes CASSLVGGSYQETQYF. Full variable domain (outside the CDR3, taken from reference TRBV5-1 and TRBJ2-5): KAGVTQTPRYLIKTRGQQVTLSCSPISGHRSVSWYQQTPGQGLQFLFEYFSETQRNKGNFPGRFSGRQFSNSRSEMNVSTLELGDSALYLCASSLVGGSYQETQYFGPGTRLLVL.

This chain uses TRBV10-1 with TRBJ2-7; possibly TRBD1 for D (5 bases). The CDR3 extends over 12 amino acids. The germline V gene has CDR1 WNHNN and CDR2 SYGVQD (reference sequence). V was pared by 2 bases and J by 4 bases, with 6 bases between. CDR3 nucleotide sequence: TGCGCCAGCAGTGAGGGACAATACGAGCAGTACTTC. This translates into CASSEGQYEQYF.

The V gene is TRBV14, the J gene TRBJ1-1; 7 positions agree with TRBD1. Germline V CDR1 and CDR2: SGHDN, FVKESK. The V segment lost 3 bases and the J segment 10 bases; nucleotides outside the gene matches: 14. The CDR3 is made up of 15 amino acids. The CDR3 loop reads CASSQGGQSAYGAFF. Here the CDR3 DNA reads TGTGCCAGCAGCCAGGGGGGACAGTCCGCTTACGGAGCTTTCTTT.

The chain uses TRBV11-2 and TRBJ2-1; 7 bases match TRBD1. Losses at the gene ends were 2 bases for V and 0 bases for J; bases not matched to a gene: 7. This CDR3 has 17 residues. The germline CDR1 and CDR2 sequences are SGHAT and FQNNGV. In nucleotides, the CDR3 is TGTGCCAGCAGCTTAAGAGGGGGCCTCACCTCCTACAATGAGCAGTTCTTC. It yields the protein CASSLRGGLTSYNEQFF.

This clone was picked up a small number of times. This sequence joins TRBV23-1 and TRBJ1-5; 7 bases align to TRBD1. TRBV23-1 falls under the ORF class, with uncertain function. CDR3 size: 14 residues. Trimming removed 2 bases from V and 7 bases from J; junction bases left unmatched: 5. The CDR3 reads CASSQGRGGQPQHF. DNA for the CDR3: TGCGCCAGCAGTCAAGGCAGGGGGGGACAGCCCCAGCATTTT.

V gene TRBV19 combines with J gene TRBJ1-1; the match to TRBD1 covers 12 bases. J lost 10 bases, V lost 4 bases, and 16 bases had no gene match. The germline V gene encodes CDR1 LNHDA and CDR2 SQIVND (reference sequence). The CDR3 sequence is 17 residues long. Here the CDR3 reads CASSNPRGQGAKTLAFF. CDR3 bases: TGTGCCAGTAGTAATCCCAGGGGACAGGGGGCGAAGACGTTAGCTTTCTTT. Full variable domain (outside the CDR3, taken from reference TRBV19 and TRBJ1-1): DGGITQSPKYLFRKEGQNVTLSCEQNLNHDAMYWYRQDPGQGLRLIYYSQIVNDFQKGDIAEGYSVSREKKESFPLTVTSAQKNPTAFYLCASSNPRGQGAKTLAFFGQGTRLTVV.

The V call is TRBV30, the J call TRBJ1-1; a possible D gene is TRBD1 (6 bases). V was cut by 7 bases and J by 0 bases, with 12 bases left in between. The CDR3 runs to 13 residues. The V gene's germline CDR1 is GTSNPN and CDR2 SVGIG (reference sequence). CDR3 protein: CASSGTLNTEAFF. The CDR3 DNA reads TGTGCCTCTTCCGGGACACTGAACACTGAAGCTTTCTTT. Supplemented by reference TRBV30 and TRBJ1-1, the full variable domain reads SQTIHQWPATLVQPVGSPLSLECTVEGTSNPNLYWYRQAAGRGLQLLFYSVGIGQISSEVPQNLSASRPQDRQFILSSKKLLLSDSGFYLCASSGTLNTEAFFGQGTRLTVV.

The V and J genes are TRBV3-1 (or the pseudogene TRBV3-2) and TRBJ1-2; no definite D call. Trimming shortened V by 4 bases and J by 3 bases, and 9 bases separated the two germline ends. Germline V gene lookup returns CDR1 LGHDT and CDR2 YNNKEL (reference sequence). This CDR3 comprises 13 residues. The CDR3 DNA reads as TGTGCCAGCAGCCTCCAGTCTTACTATGGCTACACCTTC. Translated: CASSLQSYYGYTF.

The chain couples TRBV9 to TRBJ2-7; TRBD2 aligns across 14 bases. This CDR3 is built from 16 residues. J was trimmed by 2 bases and V by 0 bases; bases with no gene match: 1. The germline CDR1 and CDR2 sequences are SGDLS and YYNGEE. The CDR3 DNA is TGTGCCAGCAGCGTAGGGACTAGCGGGGGGACCTACGAGCAGTACTTC. The encoded protein is CASSVGTSGGTYEQYF.

The gene calls are TRBV30 and TRBJ2-7; no definite D call. Germline V gene data show CDR1 as GTSNPN and CDR2 as SVGIG (reference sequence). V was trimmed by 0 bases and J by 6 bases, leaving 12 bases between them. The length of the CDR3 is 13 residues. CDR3 DNA sequence: TGTGCCTGGAGTGTAATGGGCCGCGGCGAGCAGTACTTC. Protein sequence: CAWSVMGRGEQYF. Complete variable domain (other parts from reference TRBV30 and TRBJ2-7): SQTIHQWPATLVQPVGSPLSLECTVEGTSNPNLYWYRQAAGRGLQLLFYSVGIGQISSEVPQNLSASRPQDRQFILSSKKLLLSDSGFYLCAWSVMGRGEQYFGPGTRLTVT.

The chain combines TRBV25-1 with TRBJ1-1; maybe TRBD1 (6 bases). V lost 3 bases to trimming and J lost 8 bases, with 22 bases between them. Germline-derived CDR1 and CDR2 are MGHDK and SYGVNS. This CDR3 region has 16 residues. For the CDR3, the DNA is TGTGCCAGCAGTGACTTCCCCCGGACAGCGGTTTTCGAAGCTTTCTTT. Its protein is CASSDFPRTAVFEAFF.

This rearrangement joins TRBV11-1 to TRBJ1-1; 7 bases fit TRBD1. Germline assignment: CDR1 SGHAT and CDR2 FQDESV (reference sequence). The trim removed 5 bases at V and 0 bases at J, leaving 6 bases unmatched. CDR3 length equals 15 residues. CDR3 nucleotide sequence: TGTGCCAGCAGCCCCCGGGACAGATTGAACACTGAAGCTTTCTTT. Translated, it gives CASSPRDRLNTEAFF.

The chain uses TRBV28 and TRBJ1-4; D is ambiguous. V was pared by 3 bases and J by 8 bases, with 16 bases between. CDR3 length: 15 amino acids. CDR1 and CDR2 (germline): MDHEN, SYDVKM. The CDR3 DNA sequence: TGTGCCAGCAGTTTTAGGAGGTTAAGAGGGGAAAAACTGTTTTTT. Encoded protein: CASSFRRLRGEKLFF.

The J gene is TRBJ1-5, the V gene TRBV7-2; 12 bases are a match to TRBD1. CDR3 length: 18 amino acids. Per the germline V gene, CDR1 is SGHTA and CDR2 is FQGNSA. V trimming: 4 bases; J trimming: 4 bases; junction bases outside the gene matches: 11. DNA for the CDR3: TGTGCCAGCAGCTCGGGACAGGGGGCTCCCCCAGCGAATCAGCCCCAGCATTTT. Encoded protein: CASSSGQGAPPANQPQHF. Full variable domain (remainder filled in from reference TRBV7-2 and TRBJ1-5): GAGVSQSPSNKVTEKGKDVELRCDPISGHTALYWYRQSLGQGLEFLIYFQGNSAPDKSGLPSDRFSAERTGGSVSTLTIQRTQQEDSAVYLCASSSGQGAPPANQPQHFGDGTRLSIL.

The CDR3 nucleotides are TGTGCCAGCAGTTCTCCCCGACAGCCCCAAGAGACCCAGTACTTC. It specifies CASSSPRQPQETQYF. The chain employs TRBV28 and TRBJ2-5; a weak D match, TRBD1 (5 bases). CDR1 is MDHEN, CDR2 SYDVKM, per germline. The V gene lost 4 bases and the J gene lost 1 base, with 13 bases spanning the gap. The CDR3 runs to 15 residues.

The chain recombines TRBV4-3 with TRBJ1-2; D is ambiguous. Trimming removed 1 base at V and 4 bases at J, with 13 bases between. Germline CDR1 reads LGHNA; CDR2 reads YSLEER. The CDR3 is 15 amino acids. The CDR3 loop reads CASSQVVDPSYGYTF. Written as DNA, the CDR3 is TGCGCCAGCAGCCAAGTTGTGGATCCCTCCTATGGCTACACCTTC.

In DNA form, the CDR3 reads TGTGCCAGCCCCGCATTGGGGAGCTCCTACAATGAGCAGTTCTTC. Encoded protein: CASPALGSSYNEQFF. This rearrangement joins TRBV7-9 to TRBJ2-1, with D maybe TRBD2 (5 bases). The V and J ends lost 8 bases and 0 bases respectively, with 14 bases between them. The CDR3 has 15 amino acids. CDR1 is SEHNR and CDR2 is FQNEAQ in the germline V gene (reference sequence).

V usage is TRBV27 and J usage is TRBJ2-3; D not certain. Germline loops: CDR1 MNHEY, CDR2 SMNVEV (reference sequence). The V gene lost 3 bases and the J gene lost 0 bases, with 10 bases spanning the gap. This CDR3 has 15 amino acids. CDR3 in amino acids: CASSLGILSTDTQYF. The CDR3 bases are TGTGCCAGCAGTTTGGGGATATTAAGCACAGATACGCAGTATTTT.

The chain recombines TRBV2 with TRBJ1-2; no clear D. Per the germline V gene, CDR1 is SNHLY and CDR2 is FYNNEI. The V and J ends lost 4 bases and 7 bases respectively, with 16 bases between them. The CDR3 contains 14 residues. CDR3 nucleotide sequence: TGTGCCAGCAGTGGGGTAAAAGGGTTTAGTGGCTACACCTTC. Protein product: CASSGVKGFSGYTF.

The gene calls are TRBV28 and TRBJ1-2; D perhaps matches TRBD1 (5 bases). The V gene's germline CDR1 is MDHEN and CDR2 SYDVKM. This CDR3 comprises 14 residues. Trimming removed 5 bases at V and 6 bases at J, with 16 bases between. In DNA form, the CDR3 reads TGTGCCAGCAGTCGTTTGGGGCGAGGTGATGGCTACACCTTC. Protein sequence: CASSRLGRGDGYTF.